This T cell receptor (beta chain) was captured by sequencing in a study of metastatic and nonmetastatic thyroid tumors. On the study more broadly: Thyroid patients, malignant and benign, had repertoires compared across blood and tumor or nodule tissue.

In the original analysis: Differences in CDR3 between clinicopathological groups were drawn on to build a classifier intended to discriminate distant-metastatic papillary thyroid cancer patients. Through MiXCR, TCRdb re-clonotyped the PCR reads. It is TCRdb's table, rather than the study itself, that gives the V and J calls and clone size. The sample lists about 20,000 clones, roughly a sixth occurring once. This clone occurred many times. The target antigen is unknown. Whole-study results and caveats: Reported TCR beta diversity, measured in blood and tumor, was significantly higher for malignant thyroid tumors than for benign nodules.

Until they underwent thyroid surgery, no patient had received any treatment. Trimming shortened V by 2 bases and J by 3 bases, and 5 bases separated the two germline ends. The CDR3 covers 13 residues. Looked up from germline, CDR1 is MNHEY and CDR2 is SMNVEV (reference sequence). V and J are TRBV27 and TRBJ1-5; D remains ambiguous. The clonotype comes from a female donor with papillary thyroid cancer or a benign thyroid nodule (not recorded which). Some clones in this sample may be carry-over from other donors' samples. The sequenced sample was tumor tissue. The CDR3 bases are TGTGCCAGCAGTTTAGTGATCAATCAGCCCCAGCATTTT. Translation gives CASSLVINQPQHF.